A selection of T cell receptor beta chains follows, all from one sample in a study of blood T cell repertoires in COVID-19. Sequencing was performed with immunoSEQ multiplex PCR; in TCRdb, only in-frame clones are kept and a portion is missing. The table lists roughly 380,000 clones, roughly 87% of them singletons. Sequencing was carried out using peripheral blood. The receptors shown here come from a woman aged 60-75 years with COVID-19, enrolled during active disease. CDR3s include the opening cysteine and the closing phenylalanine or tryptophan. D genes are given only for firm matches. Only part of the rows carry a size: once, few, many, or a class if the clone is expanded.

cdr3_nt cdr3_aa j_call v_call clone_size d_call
TGTGCCAGTAGCCCCGTAGAGCGCACCGGGGAGCTGTTTTTT CASSPVERTGELFF TRBJ2-2 TRBV19 . .
TGTGCCAGCAGTTACTCGGTCTCGGGGGCTTTCTTT CASSYSVSGAFF TRBJ1-1 TRBV6-6 . .
TGTGCCAGTAGTTTTGACAGGGTAGTGGATACGCAGTATTTT CASSFDRVVDTQYF TRBJ2-3 TRBV19 once TRBD1
TGTGCCAGCAGAGAGTATGACTACACCTTC CASREYDYTF TRBJ1-2 TRBV12-3/TRBV12-4 . .
TGTGCCAGTAGTATCCAGGGGGCGCTTGGAAACACCATATATTTT CASSIQGALGNTIYF TRBJ1-3 TRBV19 . TRBD1
TGCAGCGTTCCGCCGGACAGATGGGGCTACACCTTC CSVPPDRWGYTF TRBJ1-2 TRBV29-1 . .
TGTGCCAGCAGTGGGATGCGACCGGGACAGGGGCAAGGGCAGTACTTC CASSGMRPGQGQGQYF TRBJ2-7 TRBV6-6 many TRBD1
TGTGCCAGCAGAGGCGGGACCGCTTTAGGTGGCTACACCTTC CASRGGTALGGYTF TRBJ1-2 TRBV2 once .
TGTGCCAGTAGTATGGGGCCAGGCGTCTCCTACGAGCAGTACTTC CASSMGPGVSYEQYF TRBJ2-7 TRBV19 few .
TGTGCCAGCATCGAAGTGGGACAGGGGAATGGAAAACTGTTTTTT CASIEVGQGNGKLFF TRBJ1-4 TRBV6-5 . TRBD1
TGCAGCGTTGTTTCGGGGATCAATCAGCCCCAGCATTTT CSVVSGINQPQHF TRBJ1-5 TRBV29-1 . .
TGTGCCAGCAGGGGGACTAGCGGGGGGGCCCCCAATGAGCAGTTCTTC CASRGTSGGAPNEQFF TRBJ2-1 TRBV2 . TRBD2
TGTGCCAGCAGTGAGGGGACAGCTCAATACTATGGCTACACCTTC CASSEGTAQYYGYTF TRBJ1-2 TRBV6-1 . TRBD1
TGTGCCAGCAGTTCGGGTCTGGGGGGGACCCAGTACTTC CASSSGLGGTQYF TRBJ2-5 TRBV2 . .
TGTGCCAGCAGTTATTCGGGGCAGGGGGCTGAAGAGCAGTACTTC CASSYSGQGAEEQYF TRBJ2-7 TRBV6-9 . TRBD1
TGTGCCATCAGTGAGTCCGGGGGGTCAAGCTACGAGCAGTACTTC CAISESGGSSYEQYF TRBJ2-7 TRBV10-3 . TRBD2
TGTGCCAGCAGCTTATATCAAGGGGTGGGGTACGAGCAGTACTTC CASSLYQGVGYEQYF TRBJ2-7 TRBV7-3 . .
TGTGCCAGCAGTTACAACGGTCGGTCCCAGCATTTT CASSYNGRSQHF TRBJ1-5 TRBV6-5 . .
TGTGCCAGCAGCTCACAAATTGCGGCCGGAAACACCATATATTTT CASSSQIAAGNTIYF TRBJ1-3 TRBV7-2 . .
TGTGCCAGCAGTGCAGGTCTGAGTTACCATCTAGCCAAAAACATTCAGTACTTC CASSAGLSYHLAKNIQYF TRBJ2-4 TRBV27 . .
TGTGCCAGCAGTTTTCAGACAGGGTCCTATGGCTACACCTTC CASSFQTGSYGYTF TRBJ1-2 TRBV6-1 . TRBD1
TGTGCCAGCTCTGCTCGGGGGGCCGGATCGGGAACCGGGGAGCTGTTTTTT CASSARGAGSGTGELFF TRBJ2-2 TRBV18 . .
TGCGCCAGCACGGACAGAAGGAACACTGAAGCTTTCTTT CASTDRRNTEAFF TRBJ1-1 TRBV5-1 . .
TGTGCCAGCAGCTTAACCGGGACAGGCGTATGGAGCTACACCTTC CASSLTGTGVWSYTF TRBJ1-2 TRBV5-8 . TRBD1
TGCGCCAGCAGCTTCAGTAACACTGAAGCTTTCTTT CASSFSNTEAFF TRBJ1-1 TRBV5-1 . .
TGTGCCAGCAGCCAAGAAGGGACTATTTCGGGCACCTTC CASSQEGTISGTF TRBJ1-2 TRBV3-1/TRBV3-2 . .
TGCGCCAGCAGCTTCCGATCCCAGCCGGGGACTAAGTCTAATGAGCAGTTCTTC CASSFRSQPGTKSNEQFF TRBJ2-1 TRBV5-1 . TRBD2
TGTGCCAGCTCACCGTCGTTAATCGGAGCTGGAAACACCATATATTTT CASSPSLIGAGNTIYF TRBJ1-3 TRBV18 . .
TGTGCCAGCAGTGGGGCAGGCGACTATGGCTACACCTTC CASSGAGDYGYTF TRBJ1-2 TRBV7-9 . .